Below are 3 T cell receptor beta chains sequenced from a single sample in a study of blood T cell repertoires in COVID-19. TCRdb's table, derived via immunoSEQ multiplex PCR, lists solely in-frame clones and lacks some. The table shows about 180,000 clones, with 80% to 90% occurring only once. Sample: peripheral blood. These receptors all stem from a man over 45 with active or convalescent COVID-19.

The V call is TRBV28, the J call TRBJ2-5, with 8 nucleotides matching TRBD2. Trimming at V came to 7 bases and at J to 4 bases, leaving 5 bases not matched to a gene. CDR1 is MDHEN, CDR2 SYDVKM, per germline. The CDR3 contains 13 residues. CDR3 sequence: CASNLAGGETQYF. CDR3 DNA: TGTGCCAGCAACTTGGCGGGGGGAGAGACCCAGTACTTC. Combining the CDR3 with reference TRBV28 and TRBJ2-5 gives the whole variable domain DVKVTQSSRYLVKRTGEKVFLECVQDMDHENMFWYRQDPGLGLRLIYFSYDVKMKEKGDIPEGYSVSREKKERFSLILESASTNQTSMYLCASNLAGGETQYFGPGTRLLVL.

The rearrangement uses TRBV19 and TRBJ1-6; 8 bases line up with TRBD1. The CDR3 consists of 15 residues. J gave up 7 bases and V 5 bases, and 7 bases lay outside the gene matches. Germline V gene lookup returns CDR1 LNHDA and CDR2 SQIVND (reference sequence). For the CDR3, the DNA is TGTGCCAGTAGTGCTGGGAGGACAGGGAATTCACCCCTCCACTTT. It yields the protein CASSAGRTGNSPLHF.

The chain recombines TRBV4-1 with TRBJ2-1, with 8 positions matching TRBD1. There are 15 residues in the CDR3. V was clipped by 8 bases and J by 1 base; unmatched bases: 7. Per the germline V gene, CDR1 is MGHRA and CDR2 is YSYEKL. This CDR3 reads CASSQGARSYNEQFF. The CDR3 DNA reads as TGCGCCAGCTCGCAGGGGGCACGGTCCTACAATGAGCAGTTCTTC.